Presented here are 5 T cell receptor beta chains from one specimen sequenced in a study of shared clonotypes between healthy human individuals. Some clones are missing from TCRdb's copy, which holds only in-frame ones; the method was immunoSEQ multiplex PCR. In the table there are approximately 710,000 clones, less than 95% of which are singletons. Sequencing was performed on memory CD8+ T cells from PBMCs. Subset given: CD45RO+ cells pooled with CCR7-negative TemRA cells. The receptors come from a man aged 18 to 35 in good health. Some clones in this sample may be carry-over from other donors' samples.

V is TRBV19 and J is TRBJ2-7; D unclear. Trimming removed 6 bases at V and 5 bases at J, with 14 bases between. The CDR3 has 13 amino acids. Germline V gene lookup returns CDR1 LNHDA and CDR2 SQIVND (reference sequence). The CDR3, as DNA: TGTGCCAGTAGCCCGTCTATAGCCCACGAGCAGTACTTC. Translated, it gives CASSPSIAHEQYF.

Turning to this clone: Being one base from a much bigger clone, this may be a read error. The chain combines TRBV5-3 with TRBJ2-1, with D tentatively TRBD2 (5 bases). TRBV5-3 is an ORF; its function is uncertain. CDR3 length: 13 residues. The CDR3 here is CASSLRAYNEQFF. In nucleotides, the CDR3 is TGTGCCAGCAGCTTGAGGGCCTACAATGAGCAGTTCTTC.

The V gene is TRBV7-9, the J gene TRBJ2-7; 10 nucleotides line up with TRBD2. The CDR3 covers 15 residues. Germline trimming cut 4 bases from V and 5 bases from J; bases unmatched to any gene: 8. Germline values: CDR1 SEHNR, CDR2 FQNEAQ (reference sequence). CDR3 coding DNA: TGTGCCAGCAGCTCACCAGCGGGAGGGCCCAACGAGCAGTACTTC. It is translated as CASSSPAGGPNEQYF.

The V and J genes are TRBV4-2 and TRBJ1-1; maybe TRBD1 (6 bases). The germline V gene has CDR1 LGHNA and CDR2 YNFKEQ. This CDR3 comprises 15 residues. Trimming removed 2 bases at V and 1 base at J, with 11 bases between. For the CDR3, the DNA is TGTGCCAGCAGCCAACAAAAACAGGGGAACACTGAAGCTTTCTTT. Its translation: CASSQQKQGNTEAFF.

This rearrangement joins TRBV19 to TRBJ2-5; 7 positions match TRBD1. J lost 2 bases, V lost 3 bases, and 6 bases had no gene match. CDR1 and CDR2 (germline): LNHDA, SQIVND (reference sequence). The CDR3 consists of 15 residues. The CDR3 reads CASSMEQGLQETQYF. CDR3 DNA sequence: TGTGCCAGTAGTATGGAACAGGGGTTACAAGAGACCCAGTACTTC. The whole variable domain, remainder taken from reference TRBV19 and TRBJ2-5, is DGGITQSPKYLFRKEGQNVTLSCEQNLNHDAMYWYRQDPGQGLRLIYYSQIVNDFQKGDIAEGYSVSREKKESFPLTVTSAQKNPTAFYLCASSMEQGLQETQYFGPGTRLLVL.